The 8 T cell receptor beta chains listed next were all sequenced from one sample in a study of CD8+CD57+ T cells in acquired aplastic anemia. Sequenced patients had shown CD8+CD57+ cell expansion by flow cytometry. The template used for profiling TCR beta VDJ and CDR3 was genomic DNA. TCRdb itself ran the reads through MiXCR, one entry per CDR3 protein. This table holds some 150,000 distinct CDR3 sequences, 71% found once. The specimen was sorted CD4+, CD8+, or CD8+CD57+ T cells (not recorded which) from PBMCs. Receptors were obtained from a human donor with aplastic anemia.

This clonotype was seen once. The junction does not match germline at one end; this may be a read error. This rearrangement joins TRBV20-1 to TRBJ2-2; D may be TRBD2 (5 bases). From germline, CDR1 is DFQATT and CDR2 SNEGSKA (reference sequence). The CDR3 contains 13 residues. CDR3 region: CSAGAVGTGKLFF. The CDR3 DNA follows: TGCAGTGCTGGAGCAGTAGGCACCGGGAAGCTGTTTTTT.

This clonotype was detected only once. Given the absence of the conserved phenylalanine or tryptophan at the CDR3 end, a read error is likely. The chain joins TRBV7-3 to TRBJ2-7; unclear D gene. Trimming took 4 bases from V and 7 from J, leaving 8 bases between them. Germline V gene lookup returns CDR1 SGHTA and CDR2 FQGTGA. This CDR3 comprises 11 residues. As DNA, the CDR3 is TGTGCCAGCAGCTATACACAGGAGCAGTACCTC. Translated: CASSYTQEQYL.

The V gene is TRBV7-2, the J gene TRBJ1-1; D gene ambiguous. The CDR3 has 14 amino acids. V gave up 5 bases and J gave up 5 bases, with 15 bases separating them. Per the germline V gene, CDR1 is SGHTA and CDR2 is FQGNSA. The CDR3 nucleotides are TGTGCCAGCAGCCCTAAATCTGGGCGTACTGAAGCTTTCTTT. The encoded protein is CASSPKSGRTEAFF.

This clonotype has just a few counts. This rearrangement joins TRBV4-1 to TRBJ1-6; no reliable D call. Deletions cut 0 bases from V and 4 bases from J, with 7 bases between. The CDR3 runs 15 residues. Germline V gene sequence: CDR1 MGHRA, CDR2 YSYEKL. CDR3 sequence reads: CASSQDGLYNSPLHF. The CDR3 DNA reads TGCGCCAGCAGCCAAGACGGACTTTATAATTCACCCCTCCACTTT.

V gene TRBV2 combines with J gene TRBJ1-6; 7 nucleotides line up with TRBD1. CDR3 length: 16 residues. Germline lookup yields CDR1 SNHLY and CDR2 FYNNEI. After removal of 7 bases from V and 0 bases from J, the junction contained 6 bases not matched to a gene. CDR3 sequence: CASTRTGGSYNSPLHF. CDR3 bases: TGTGCCAGCACTCGGACAGGAGGCTCCTATAATTCACCCCTCCACTTT.

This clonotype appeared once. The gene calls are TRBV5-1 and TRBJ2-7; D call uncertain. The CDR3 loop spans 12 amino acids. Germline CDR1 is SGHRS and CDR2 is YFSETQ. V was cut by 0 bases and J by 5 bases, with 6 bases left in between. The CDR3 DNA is TGCGCCAGCAGCTTGGATCGCAACGAGCAGTACTTC. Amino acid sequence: CASSLDRNEQYF.

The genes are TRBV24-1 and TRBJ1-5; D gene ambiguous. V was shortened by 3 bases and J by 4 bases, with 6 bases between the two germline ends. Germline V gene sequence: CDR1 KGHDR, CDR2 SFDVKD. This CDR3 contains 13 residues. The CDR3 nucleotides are TGTGCCACCAGTGATCACCCAAATCAGCCCCAGCATTTT. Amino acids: CATSDHPNQPQHF.

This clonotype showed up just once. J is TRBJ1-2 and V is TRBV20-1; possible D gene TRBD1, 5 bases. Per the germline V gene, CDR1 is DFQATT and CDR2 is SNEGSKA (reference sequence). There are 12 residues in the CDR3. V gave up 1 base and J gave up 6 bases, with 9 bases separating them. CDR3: CSARGAGHGYTF. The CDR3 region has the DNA TGCAGTGCTAGAGGCGCGGGACATGGCTACACCTTC.